Listed below are T cell receptor beta chains from one sample, sequenced in a study of T cells in localized non-small cell lung cancer. Repertoires were generated with immunoSEQ multiplex PCR, while TCRdb's copy carries only in-frame clones and drops some. The sample includes roughly 38,000 clones, about 88% of them seen just once. Sample: peripheral blood, taken before any cancer treatment. These receptors were obtained from a woman aged 18-50 years with stage III lung adenocarcinoma. CDR3s include the opening cysteine and the closing phenylalanine or tryptophan. D genes are given only for firm matches. The size entry is marked missing in some rows and otherwise reads once, few, many or a size class.

d_gene: .; v_gene: TRBV29-1; abundance: .; j_gene: TRBJ1-2; CDR3nt: TGCAGCGTTTACCGGGACCCTATAAAACCTAACTATGGCTACACCTTC; CDR3aa: CSVYRDPIKPNYGYTF
d_gene: .; v_gene: TRBV9; abundance: .; j_gene: TRBJ2-3; CDR3nt: TGTGCCAGCAGCGTAGGGGTCGGACAGAGCACAGATACGCAGTATTTT; CDR3aa: CASSVGVGQSTDTQYF
d_gene: .; v_gene: TRBV6-1; abundance: .; j_gene: TRBJ1-6; CDR3nt: TGTGCCAGCAGTGATTTTGGAAGGTCACCCCTCCACTTT; CDR3aa: CASSDFGRSPLHF
d_gene: .; v_gene: TRBV5-1; abundance: .; j_gene: TRBJ2-3; CDR3nt: TGCGCCAGCAGCTTGGCTCAGGGGCGGGATACGCAGTATTTT; CDR3aa: CASSLAQGRDTQYF
d_gene: TRBD1; v_gene: TRBV5-4; abundance: .; j_gene: TRBJ1-6; CDR3nt: TGTGCCAGCAGCTGGACAGGGGAAAATTCACCCCTCCACTTT; CDR3aa: CASSWTGENSPLHF
d_gene: .; v_gene: TRBV11-2; abundance: .; j_gene: TRBJ1-1; CDR3nt: TGTGCCAGCAGCTTAGACGGGGGATGGGGGAACACTGAAGCTTTCTTT; CDR3aa: CASSLDGGWGNTEAFF
d_gene: .; v_gene: TRBV7-9; abundance: .; j_gene: TRBJ2-7; CDR3nt: TGTGCCAGCAGCCTACCGGGGGGCAGGGCGTACTTC; CDR3aa: CASSLPGGRAYF
d_gene: .; v_gene: TRBV30; abundance: .; j_gene: TRBJ2-3; CDR3nt: TGTGCCTGGAGTGTACTGGGGTCGGGCACAGATACGCAGTATTTT; CDR3aa: CAWSVLGSGTDTQYF
d_gene: .; v_gene: TRBV30; abundance: .; j_gene: TRBJ2-3; CDR3nt: TGTGCCTGGCGGGACTCTGGGGCAGATACGCAGTATTTT; CDR3aa: CAWRDSGADTQYF
d_gene: .; v_gene: TRBV9; abundance: .; j_gene: TRBJ2-2; CDR3nt: TGTGCCAGCAGCGTAGTCCAAGGGAGTGGCGGGGAGCTGTTTTTT; CDR3aa: CASSVVQGSGGELFF
d_gene: .; v_gene: TRBV7-9; abundance: .; j_gene: TRBJ2-1; CDR3nt: TGTGCCAGCAGCTCCATCGGCACCGATGAGCAGTTCTTC; CDR3aa: CASSSIGTDEQFF
d_gene: .; v_gene: TRBV6-4; abundance: .; j_gene: TRBJ2-2; CDR3nt: TGTGCCAGCAGTGACTCTAGCGATTACACCGGGGAGCTGTTTTTT; CDR3aa: CASSDSSDYTGELFF
d_gene: TRBD1; v_gene: TRBV5-1; abundance: .; j_gene: TRBJ2-1; CDR3nt: TGCGCCAGCAGCGTCCGGGACAGTCACAATGAGCAGTTCTTC; CDR3aa: CASSVRDSHNEQFF
d_gene: .; v_gene: TRBV6-4; abundance: .; j_gene: TRBJ1-2; CDR3nt: TGTGCCAGCAGTGCCACCCGGGGGGGATCGATCGGCTACACCTTC; CDR3aa: CASSATRGGSIGYTF
d_gene: TRBD1; v_gene: TRBV14; abundance: few; j_gene: TRBJ2-7; CDR3nt: TGTGCCAGCAGCCAAGTGGTAGGACAGGGTGCGTACGAGCAGTACTTC; CDR3aa: CASSQVVGQGAYEQYF
d_gene: .; v_gene: TRBV14; abundance: few; j_gene: TRBJ2-1; CDR3nt: TGTGCCAGCAGCCTACTCGGGACACATATCTACAATGAGCAGTTCTTC; CDR3aa: CASSLLGTHIYNEQFF
d_gene: .; v_gene: TRBV5-1; abundance: .; j_gene: TRBJ1-2; CDR3nt: TGCGCCAGCAGCTTGGATAAACTTCGGATCGGCTACACCTTC; CDR3aa: CASSLDKLRIGYTF
d_gene: .; v_gene: TRBV6-4; abundance: .; j_gene: TRBJ1-2; CDR3nt: TGTGCCAGCAGTGTCGGGCTCCAAAGCGATGGCTACACCTTC; CDR3aa: CASSVGLQSDGYTF
d_gene: TRBD1; v_gene: TRBV7-6; abundance: .; j_gene: TRBJ2-1; CDR3nt: TGTGCCAGCAGCTCAACTTCGGACAGGGGGCAAATTAAGTTCTTC; CDR3aa: CASSSTSDRGQIKFF
d_gene: .; v_gene: TRBV5-8; abundance: .; j_gene: TRBJ1-6; CDR3nt: TGTGCCAGCAGCTTGTTCAGGACAAATTCACCCCTCCACTTT; CDR3aa: CASSLFRTNSPLHF
d_gene: .; v_gene: TRBV6-6; abundance: .; j_gene: TRBJ2-7; CDR3nt: TGTGCCAGCGTAACCGGGAACAACGAGCAGTACTTC; CDR3aa: CASVTGNNEQYF
d_gene: TRBD2; v_gene: TRBV9; abundance: .; j_gene: TRBJ2-1; CDR3nt: TGTGCCAGCAGTCTTGGGACTAGCGGGGGGGCTGGGTCCTACAATGAGCAGTTCTTC; CDR3aa: CASSLGTSGGAGSYNEQFF
d_gene: .; v_gene: TRBV5-6; abundance: .; j_gene: TRBJ1-2; CDR3nt: TGTGCCAGCAGCTGGGACACAGGGAACTATGGCTACACCTTC; CDR3aa: CASSWDTGNYGYTF